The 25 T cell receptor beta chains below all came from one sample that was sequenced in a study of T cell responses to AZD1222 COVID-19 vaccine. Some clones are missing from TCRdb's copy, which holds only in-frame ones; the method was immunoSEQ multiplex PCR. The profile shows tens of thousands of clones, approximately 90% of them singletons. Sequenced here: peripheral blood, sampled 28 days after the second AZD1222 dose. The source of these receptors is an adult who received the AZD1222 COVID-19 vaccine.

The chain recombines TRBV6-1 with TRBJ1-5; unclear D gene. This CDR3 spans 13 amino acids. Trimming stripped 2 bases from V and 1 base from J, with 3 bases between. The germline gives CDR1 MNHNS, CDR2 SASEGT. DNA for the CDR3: TGTGCCAGCAGTGAACACAGCAATCAGCCCCAGCATTTT. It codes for CASSEHSNQPQHF.

CDR3 in DNA: TGTGCCAGCACTAAGACCCAAGTGGGGACTGAAGCTTTCTTT. This translates into CASTKTQVGTEAFF. This chain links TRBV6-5 with TRBJ1-1, with D uncertain. Germline CDR1 MNHEY, CDR2 SVGAGI. V lost 7 bases to trimming and J lost 5 bases, with 17 bases between them. CDR3 size: 14 residues.

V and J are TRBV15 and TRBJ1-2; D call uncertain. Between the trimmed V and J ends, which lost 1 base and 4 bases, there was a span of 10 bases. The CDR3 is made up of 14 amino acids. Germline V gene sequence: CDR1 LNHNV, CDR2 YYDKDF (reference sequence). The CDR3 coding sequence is TGTGCCACCAGCAGAGCCACAGCTCTCTATGGCTACACCTTC. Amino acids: CATSRATALYGYTF.

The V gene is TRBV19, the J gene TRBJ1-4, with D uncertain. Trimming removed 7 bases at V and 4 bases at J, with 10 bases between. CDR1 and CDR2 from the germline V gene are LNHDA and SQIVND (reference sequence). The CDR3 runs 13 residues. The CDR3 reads CASTRRNNEKLFF. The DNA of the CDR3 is TGTGCCAGTACTCGGCGGAATAATGAAAAACTGTTTTTT.

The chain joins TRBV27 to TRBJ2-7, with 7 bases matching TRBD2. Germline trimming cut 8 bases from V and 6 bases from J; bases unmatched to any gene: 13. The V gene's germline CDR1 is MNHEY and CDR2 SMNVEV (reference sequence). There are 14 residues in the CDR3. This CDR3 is CASSPWGRAGEQYF. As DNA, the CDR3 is TGTGCCAGCTCCCCATGGGGGAGGGCCGGCGAGCAGTACTTC.

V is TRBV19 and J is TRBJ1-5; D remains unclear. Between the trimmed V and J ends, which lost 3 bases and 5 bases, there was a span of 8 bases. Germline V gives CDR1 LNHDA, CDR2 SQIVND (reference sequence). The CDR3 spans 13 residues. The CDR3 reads CASSIRRDQPQHF. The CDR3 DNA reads TGTGCCAGTAGTATCCGGCGCGATCAGCCCCAGCATTTT. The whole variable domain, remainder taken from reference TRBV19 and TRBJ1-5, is DGGITQSPKYLFRKEGQNVTLSCEQNLNHDAMYWYRQDPGQGLRLIYYSQIVNDFQKGDIAEGYSVSREKKESFPLTVTSAQKNPTAFYLCASSIRRDQPQHFGDGTRLSIL.

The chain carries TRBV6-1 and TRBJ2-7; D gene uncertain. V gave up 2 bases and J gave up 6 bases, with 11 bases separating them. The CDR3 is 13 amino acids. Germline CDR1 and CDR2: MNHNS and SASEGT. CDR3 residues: CASSELSVSEQYF. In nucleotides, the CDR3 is TGTGCCAGCAGTGAATTATCCGTCAGCGAGCAGTACTTC.

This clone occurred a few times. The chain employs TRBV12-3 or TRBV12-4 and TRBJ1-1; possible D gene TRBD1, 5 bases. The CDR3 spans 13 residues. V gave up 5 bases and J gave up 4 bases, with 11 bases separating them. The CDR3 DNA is TGTGCCAGCAGTGGAACAAGGGGCACTGAAGCTTTCTTT. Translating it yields CASSGTRGTEAFF.

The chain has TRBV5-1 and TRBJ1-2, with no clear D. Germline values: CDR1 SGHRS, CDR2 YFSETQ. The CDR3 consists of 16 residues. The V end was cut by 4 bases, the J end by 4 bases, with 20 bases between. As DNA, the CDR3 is TGCGCCAGCAGCAACCCCTCCCGCGGGTTAAGCTATGGCTACACCTTC. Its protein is CASSNPSRGLSYGYTF.

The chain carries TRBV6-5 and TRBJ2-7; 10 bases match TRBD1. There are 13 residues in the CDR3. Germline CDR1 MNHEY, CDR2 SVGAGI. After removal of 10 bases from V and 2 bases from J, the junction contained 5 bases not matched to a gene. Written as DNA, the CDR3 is TGTGCCACCAGACAGGGGGCGGCCTACGAGCAGTACTTC. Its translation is CATRQGAAYEQYF.

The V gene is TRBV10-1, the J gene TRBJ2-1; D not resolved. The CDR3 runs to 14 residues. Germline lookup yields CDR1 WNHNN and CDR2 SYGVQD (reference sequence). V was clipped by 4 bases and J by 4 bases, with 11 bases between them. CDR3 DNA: TGCGCCAGCAGTGCCAGCACTGGGTACAATGAGCAGTTCTTC. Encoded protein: CASSASTGYNEQFF.

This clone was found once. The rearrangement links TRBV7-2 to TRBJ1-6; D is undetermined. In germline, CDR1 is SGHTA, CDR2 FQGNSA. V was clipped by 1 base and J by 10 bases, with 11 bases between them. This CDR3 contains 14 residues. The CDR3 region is CASSLVPEGSPLHF. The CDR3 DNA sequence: TGTGCCAGCAGCTTAGTCCCTGAGGGCTCACCCCTCCACTTT.

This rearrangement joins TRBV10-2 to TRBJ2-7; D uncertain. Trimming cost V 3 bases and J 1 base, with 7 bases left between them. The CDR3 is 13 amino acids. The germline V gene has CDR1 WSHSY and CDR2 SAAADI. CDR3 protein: CASSDQYSYEQYF. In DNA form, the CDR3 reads TGCGCCAGCAGTGATCAGTATTCCTACGAGCAGTACTTC.

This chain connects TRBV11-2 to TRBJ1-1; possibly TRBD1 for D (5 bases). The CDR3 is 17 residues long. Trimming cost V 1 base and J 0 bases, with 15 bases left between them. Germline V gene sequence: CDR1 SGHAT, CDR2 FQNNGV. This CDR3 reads CASSLGDRNRMNTEAFF. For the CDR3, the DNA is TGTGCCAGCAGCTTAGGAGACAGAAACCGAATGAACACTGAAGCTTTCTTT.

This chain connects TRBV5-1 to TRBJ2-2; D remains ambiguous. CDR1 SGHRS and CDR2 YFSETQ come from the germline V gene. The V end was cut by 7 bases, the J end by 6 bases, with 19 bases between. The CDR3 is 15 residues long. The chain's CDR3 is CASSWGPSDPGELFF. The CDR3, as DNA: TGCGCCAGCTCATGGGGTCCCTCGGATCCCGGGGAGCTGTTTTTT.

Here the CDR3 reads CASSYSHDSSPDTQYF. The DNA for the CDR3 is TGTGCCAGCAGTTATTCGCATGACAGTTCCCCGGATACGCAGTATTTT. This chain links TRBV6-2 or TRBV6-3 with TRBJ2-3; TRBD1 might be the D (5 bases). Between the trimmed V and J ends, which lost 3 bases and 6 bases, there was a span of 19 bases. This CDR3 comprises 16 residues. Germline CDR1 is MNHEY and CDR2 is SVGEGT.

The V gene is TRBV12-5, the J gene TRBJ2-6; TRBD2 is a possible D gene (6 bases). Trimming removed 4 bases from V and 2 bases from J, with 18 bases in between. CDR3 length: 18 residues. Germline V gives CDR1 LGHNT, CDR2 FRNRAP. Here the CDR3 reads CASGSRRGGAPGANVLTF. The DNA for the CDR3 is TGTGCTAGTGGTTCTCGCCGTGGAGGGGCCCCTGGGGCCAACGTCCTGACTTTC.

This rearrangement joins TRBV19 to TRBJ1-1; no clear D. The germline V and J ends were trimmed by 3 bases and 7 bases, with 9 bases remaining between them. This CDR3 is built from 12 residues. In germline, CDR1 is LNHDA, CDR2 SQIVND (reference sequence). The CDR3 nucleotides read TGTGCCAGTAGTATGGGATTTAATGAAGCTTTCTTT. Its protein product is CASSMGFNEAFF. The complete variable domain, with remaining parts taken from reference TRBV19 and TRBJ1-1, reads DGGITQSPKYLFRKEGQNVTLSCEQNLNHDAMYWYRQDPGQGLRLIYYSQIVNDFQKGDIAEGYSVSREKKESFPLTVTSAQKNPTAFYLCASSMGFNEAFFGQGTRLTVV.

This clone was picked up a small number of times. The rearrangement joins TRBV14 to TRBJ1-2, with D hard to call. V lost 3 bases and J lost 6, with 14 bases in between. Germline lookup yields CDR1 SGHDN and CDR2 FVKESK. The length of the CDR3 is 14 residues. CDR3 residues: CASSQSFGLDGYTF. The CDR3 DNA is TGTGCCAGCAGCCAGTCTTTCGGGCTGGATGGCTACACCTTC.

The CDR3 region is CASTRGVRNSPLHF. The CDR3 nucleotides are TGTGCCAGCACCAGGGGTGTGCGAAATTCACCCCTCCACTTT. The J gene is TRBJ1-6, the V gene TRBV2, with D maybe TRBD1 (6 bases). Germline lookup yields CDR1 SNHLY and CDR2 FYNNEI. Trimming left V 7 bases short and J 7 bases short, with 14 bases between. This CDR3 is 14 amino acids long.

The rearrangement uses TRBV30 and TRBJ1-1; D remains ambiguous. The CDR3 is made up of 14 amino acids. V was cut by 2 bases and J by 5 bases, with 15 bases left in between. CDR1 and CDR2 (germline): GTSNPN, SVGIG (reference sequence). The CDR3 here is CAWSPLIRKTEAFF. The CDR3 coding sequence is TGTGCCTGGAGTCCTTTGATACGGAAAACTGAAGCTTTCTTT.

This CDR3 is CASSFRDDPVYEQYF. The CDR3 DNA sequence: TGTGCCAGCAGTTTTCGGGACGACCCCGTCTACGAGCAGTACTTC. The chain employs TRBV27 and TRBJ2-7; D is possibly TRBD1 or TRBD2 (5 bases each). V was pared by 3 bases and J by 3 bases, with 15 bases between. The CDR3 length is 15 residues. Germline CDR1 and CDR2: MNHEY and SMNVEV (reference sequence).

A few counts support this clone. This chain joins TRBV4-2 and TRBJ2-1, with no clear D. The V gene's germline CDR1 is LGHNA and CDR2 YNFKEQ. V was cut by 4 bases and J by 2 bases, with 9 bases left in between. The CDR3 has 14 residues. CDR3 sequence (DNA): TGTGCCAGCAGCCCTCAAGGACCCTACAATGAGCAGTTCTTC. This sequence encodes CASSPQGPYNEQFF.

This CDR3 reads CASSEAQFFGWQKNTEAFF. The CDR3, as DNA: TGTGCCAGCAGTGAAGCGCAATTCTTTGGATGGCAGAAGAACACTGAAGCTTTCTTT. This chain joins TRBV6-1 and TRBJ1-1, with no clear D. Trimming took off 0 bases at V and 1 base at J, with 21 bases between the two ends. The CDR3 extends over 19 amino acids. CDR1 is MNHNS and CDR2 is SASEGT in the germline V gene.

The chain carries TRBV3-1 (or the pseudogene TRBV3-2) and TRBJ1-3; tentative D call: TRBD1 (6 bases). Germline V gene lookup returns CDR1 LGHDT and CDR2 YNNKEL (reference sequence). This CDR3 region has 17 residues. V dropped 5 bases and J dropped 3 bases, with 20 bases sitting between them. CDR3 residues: CASSSTLAGVGGNTIYF. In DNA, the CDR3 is TGTGCCAGCAGCTCGACGCTCGCAGGGGTGGGTGGAAACACCATATATTTT.